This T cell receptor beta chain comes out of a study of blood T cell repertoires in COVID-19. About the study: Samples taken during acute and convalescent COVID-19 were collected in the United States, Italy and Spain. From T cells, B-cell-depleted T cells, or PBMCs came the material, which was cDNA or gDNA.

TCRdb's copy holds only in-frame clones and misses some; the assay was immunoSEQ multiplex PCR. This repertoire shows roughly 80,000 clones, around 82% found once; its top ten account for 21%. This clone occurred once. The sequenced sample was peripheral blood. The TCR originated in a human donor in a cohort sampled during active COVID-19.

The CDR3 is CASSFMGQGNEKLFF. The CDR3 region has the DNA TGTGCCAGCAGCTTTATGGGACAGGGGAATGAAAAACTGTTTTTT. The chain carries TRBV5-6 and TRBJ1-4; 10 nucleotides line up with TRBD1. This CDR3 has 15 amino acids. The junction had 3 bases not matched to a gene; V was cut back by 2 bases and J by 5 bases. Germline loops: CDR1 SGHDT, CDR2 YYEEEE.